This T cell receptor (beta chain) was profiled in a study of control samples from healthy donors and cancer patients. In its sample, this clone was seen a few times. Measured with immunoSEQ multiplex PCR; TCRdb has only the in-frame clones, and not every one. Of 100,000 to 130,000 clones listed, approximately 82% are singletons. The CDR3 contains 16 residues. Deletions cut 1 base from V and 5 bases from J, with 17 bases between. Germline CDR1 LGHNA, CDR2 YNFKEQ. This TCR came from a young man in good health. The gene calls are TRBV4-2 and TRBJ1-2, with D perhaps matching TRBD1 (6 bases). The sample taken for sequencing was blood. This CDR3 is CASSQVGQGGGYGYTF. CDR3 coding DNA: TGTGCCAGCAGCCAAGTTGGCCAGGGAGGGGGTTATGGCTACACCTTC.